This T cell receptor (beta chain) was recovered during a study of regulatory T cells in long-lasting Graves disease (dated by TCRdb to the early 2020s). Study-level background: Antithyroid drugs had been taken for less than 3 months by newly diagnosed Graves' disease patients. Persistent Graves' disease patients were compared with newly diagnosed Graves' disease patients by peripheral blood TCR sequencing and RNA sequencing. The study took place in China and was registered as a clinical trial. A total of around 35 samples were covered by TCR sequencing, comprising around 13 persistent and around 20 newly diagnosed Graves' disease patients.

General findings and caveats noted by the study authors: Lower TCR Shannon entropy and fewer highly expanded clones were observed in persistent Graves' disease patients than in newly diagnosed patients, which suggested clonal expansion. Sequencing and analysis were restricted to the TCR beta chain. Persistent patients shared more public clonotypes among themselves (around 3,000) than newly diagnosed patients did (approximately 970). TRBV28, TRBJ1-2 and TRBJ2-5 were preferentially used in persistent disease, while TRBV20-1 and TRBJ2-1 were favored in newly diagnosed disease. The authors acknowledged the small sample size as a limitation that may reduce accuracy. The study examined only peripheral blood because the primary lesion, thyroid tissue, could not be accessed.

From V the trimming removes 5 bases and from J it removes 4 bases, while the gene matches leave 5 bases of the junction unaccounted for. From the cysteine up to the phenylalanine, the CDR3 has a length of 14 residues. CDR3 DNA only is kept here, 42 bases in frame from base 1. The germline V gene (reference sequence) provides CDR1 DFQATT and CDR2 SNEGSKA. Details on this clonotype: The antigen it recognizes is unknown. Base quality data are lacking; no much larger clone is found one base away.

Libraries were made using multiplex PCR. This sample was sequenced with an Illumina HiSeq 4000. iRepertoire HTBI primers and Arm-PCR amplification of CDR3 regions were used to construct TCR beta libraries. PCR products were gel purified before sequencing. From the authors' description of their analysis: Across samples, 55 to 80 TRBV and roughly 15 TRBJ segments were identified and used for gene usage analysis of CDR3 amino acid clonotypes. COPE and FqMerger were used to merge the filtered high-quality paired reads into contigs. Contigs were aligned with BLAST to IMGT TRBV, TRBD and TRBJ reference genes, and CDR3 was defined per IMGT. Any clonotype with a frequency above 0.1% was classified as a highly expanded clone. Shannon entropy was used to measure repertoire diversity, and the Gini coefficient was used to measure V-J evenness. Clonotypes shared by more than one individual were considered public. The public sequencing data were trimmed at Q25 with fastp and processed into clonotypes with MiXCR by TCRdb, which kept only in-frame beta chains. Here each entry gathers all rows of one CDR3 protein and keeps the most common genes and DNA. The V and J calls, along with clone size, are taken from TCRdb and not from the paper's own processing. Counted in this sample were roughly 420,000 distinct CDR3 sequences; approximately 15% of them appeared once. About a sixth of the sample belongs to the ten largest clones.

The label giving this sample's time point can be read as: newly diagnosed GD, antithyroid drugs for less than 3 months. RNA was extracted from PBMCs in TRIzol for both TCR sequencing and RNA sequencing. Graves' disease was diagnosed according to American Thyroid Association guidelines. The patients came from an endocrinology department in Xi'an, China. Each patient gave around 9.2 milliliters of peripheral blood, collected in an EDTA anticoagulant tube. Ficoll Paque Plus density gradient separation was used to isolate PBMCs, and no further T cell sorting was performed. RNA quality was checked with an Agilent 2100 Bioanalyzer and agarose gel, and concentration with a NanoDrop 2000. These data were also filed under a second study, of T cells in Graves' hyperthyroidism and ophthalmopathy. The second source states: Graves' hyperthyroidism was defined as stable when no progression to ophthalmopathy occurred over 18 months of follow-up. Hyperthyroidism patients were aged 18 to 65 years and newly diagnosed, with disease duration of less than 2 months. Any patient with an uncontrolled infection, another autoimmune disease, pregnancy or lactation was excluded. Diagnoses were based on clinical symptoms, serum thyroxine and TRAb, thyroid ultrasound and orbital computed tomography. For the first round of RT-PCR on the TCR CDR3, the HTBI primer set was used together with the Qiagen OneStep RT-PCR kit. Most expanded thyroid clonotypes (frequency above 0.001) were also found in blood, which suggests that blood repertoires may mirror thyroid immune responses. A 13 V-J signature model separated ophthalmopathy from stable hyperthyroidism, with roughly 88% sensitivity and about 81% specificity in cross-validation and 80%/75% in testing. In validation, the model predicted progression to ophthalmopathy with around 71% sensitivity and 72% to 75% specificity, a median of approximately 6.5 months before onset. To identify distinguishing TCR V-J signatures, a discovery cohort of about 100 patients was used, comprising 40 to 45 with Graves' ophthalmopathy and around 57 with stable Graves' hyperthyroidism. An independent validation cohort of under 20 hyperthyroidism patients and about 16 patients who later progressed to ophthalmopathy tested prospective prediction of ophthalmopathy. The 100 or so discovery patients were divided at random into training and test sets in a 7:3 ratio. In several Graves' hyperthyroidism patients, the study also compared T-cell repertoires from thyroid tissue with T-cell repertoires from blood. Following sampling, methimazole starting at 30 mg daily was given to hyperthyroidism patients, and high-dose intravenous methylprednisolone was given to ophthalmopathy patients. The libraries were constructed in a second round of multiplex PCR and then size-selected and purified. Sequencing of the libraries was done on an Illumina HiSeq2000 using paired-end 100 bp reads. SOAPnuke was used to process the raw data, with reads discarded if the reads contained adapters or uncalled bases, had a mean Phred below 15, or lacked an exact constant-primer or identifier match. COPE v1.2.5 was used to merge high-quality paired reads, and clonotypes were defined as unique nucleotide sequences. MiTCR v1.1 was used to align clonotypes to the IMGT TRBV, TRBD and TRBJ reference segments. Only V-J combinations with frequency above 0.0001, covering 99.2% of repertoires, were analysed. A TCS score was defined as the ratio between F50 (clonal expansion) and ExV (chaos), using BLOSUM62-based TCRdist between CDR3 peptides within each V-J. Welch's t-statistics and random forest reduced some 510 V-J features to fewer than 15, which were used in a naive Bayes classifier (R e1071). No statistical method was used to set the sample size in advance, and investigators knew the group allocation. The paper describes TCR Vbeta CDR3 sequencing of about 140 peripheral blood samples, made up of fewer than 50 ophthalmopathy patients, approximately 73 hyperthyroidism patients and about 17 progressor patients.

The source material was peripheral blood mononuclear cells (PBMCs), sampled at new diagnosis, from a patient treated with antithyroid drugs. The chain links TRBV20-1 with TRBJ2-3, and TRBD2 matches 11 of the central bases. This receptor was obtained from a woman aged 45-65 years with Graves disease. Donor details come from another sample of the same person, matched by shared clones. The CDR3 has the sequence CSAHASGRSDTQYF. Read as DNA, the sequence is TGCAGTGCTCACGCTAGCGGGAGGTCAGATACGCAGTATTTT.